These 11 T cell receptor beta chains were sequenced from one sample in a study of blood T cell repertoires in COVID-19. Assay used: immunoSEQ multiplex PCR; TCRdb lists only in-frame clones, some missing. Among approximately 190,000 clones, around 84% were seen once, and the ten largest hold about an eighth. The sample comprised peripheral blood. These receptors all come from a man aged 25 to 45 with active or convalescent COVID-19.

The genes are TRBV19 and TRBJ2-3; maybe TRBD2 (6 bases). Germline V CDR1 and CDR2: LNHDA, SQIVND (reference sequence). Trimming removed 6 bases at V and 1 base at J, with 11 bases between. There are 14 residues in the CDR3. The CDR3, as DNA: TGTGCCAGTAGGGGGGGAGCCGGCACAGATACGCAGTATTTT. Translating gives CASRGGAGTDTQYF.

J is TRBJ1-1 and V is TRBV6-5; 8 positions match TRBD1. The CDR3 length is 15 residues. Trimming at V came to 2 bases and at J to 5 bases, leaving 7 bases not matched to a gene. Germline-derived CDR1 and CDR2 are MNHEY and SVGAGI. CDR3: CASSYRGQGETEAFF. CDR3 DNA sequence: TGTGCCAGCAGTTACCGCGGACAGGGAGAGACTGAAGCTTTCTTT.

The chain recombines TRBV15 with TRBJ1-6; D perhaps matches TRBD1 (5 bases). Germline CDR1 is LNHNV and CDR2 is YYDKDF (reference sequence). Deletions cut 4 bases from V and 10 bases from J, with 20 bases between. The CDR3 extends over 16 amino acids. CDR3 nucleotides: TGTGCCACCAGCACTCGTGGCAGGGAAATAGGATCACCCCTCCACTTT. Its translation: CATSTRGREIGSPLHF.

The genes are TRBV6-2 or TRBV6-3 and TRBJ1-3; D is undetermined. Germline V gene data show CDR1 as MNHEY and CDR2 as SVGEGT. V lost 2 bases and J 0 bases, leaving 8 bases between the germline ends. The CDR3 extends over 15 amino acids. As DNA, the CDR3 is TGTGCCAGCAGTTACGGGCGCTCCTCTGGAAACACCATATATTTT. It is translated as CASSYGRSSGNTIYF.

This clone occurred once. The chain recombines TRBV30 with TRBJ2-7; 8 bases are a match to TRBD1. Germline-derived CDR1 and CDR2 are GTSNPN and SVGIG (reference sequence). This CDR3 is built from 14 residues. Germline trimming cut 3 bases from V and 2 bases from J; bases unmatched to any gene: 6. The CDR3: CAWSAGTGAYEQYF. Here the CDR3 DNA reads TGTGCCTGGAGCGCCGGGACAGGAGCCTACGAGCAGTACTTC.

This chain uses TRBV5-6 with TRBJ1-5, with 9 positions matching TRBD1. Trimming took 4 bases from V and 4 from J; bases not matched to a gene: 6. The CDR3 consists of 15 residues. Per germline, CDR1 SGHDT and CDR2 YYEEEE. This chain's CDR3 is CASSADRGPNQPQHF. As DNA, the CDR3 is TGTGCCAGCAGCGCGGACAGGGGACCTAATCAGCCCCAGCATTTT.

V usage is TRBV6-5 and J usage is TRBJ1-6, with D unresolved. V lost 2 bases, J lost 10 bases, and 15 bases lay in between. The germline gives CDR1 MNHEY, CDR2 SVGAGI. CDR3 length: 15 amino acids. The CDR3 is CASSYDGGRGSPLHF. The CDR3 DNA sequence: TGTGCCAGCAGTTACGATGGTGGCCGAGGGTCACCCCTCCACTTT.

The V call is TRBV5-5, the J call TRBJ2-5, with TRBD2 matching 12 bases. Germline CDR1 reads SGHKS; CDR2 reads YYEKEE (reference sequence). The CDR3 loop spans 16 amino acids. The V segment lost 0 bases and the J segment 4 bases; nucleotides outside the gene matches: 4. CDR3 sequence reads: CASSLGSSGGAETQYF. The CDR3 bases are TGTGCCAGCAGCTTGGGATCTAGCGGGGGGGCAGAGACCCAGTACTTC.

Ten or more counts support this clone. V and J are TRBV4-3 and TRBJ2-1; the D gene is possibly TRBD1 (6 bases). The CDR3 runs to 16 residues. Germline-derived CDR1 and CDR2 are LGHNA and YSLEER. The V and J ends lost 4 bases and 2 bases respectively, with 15 bases between them. CDR3 DNA sequence: TGCGCCAGCAGCCGATTACAGGGTCGCCCCTACAATGAGCAGTTCTTC. The encoded protein is CASSRLQGRPYNEQFF.

The gene calls are TRBV19 and TRBJ1-1, with a tentative D call TRBD1 (5 bases). The CDR3 loop spans 14 amino acids. CDR1 LNHDA and CDR2 SQIVND come from the germline V gene (reference sequence). V shed 4 bases and J shed 12 bases, with 21 bases lying between them. CDR3 loop: CASSTRISDTETFF. DNA of the CDR3: TGTGCCAGTAGTACGCGAATATCGGACACTGAGACTTTCTTT.

The chain couples TRBV6-5 to TRBJ2-2; D perhaps matches TRBD1 (6 bases). The CDR3 spans 15 residues. Between the trimmed V and J ends, which lost 6 bases and 4 bases, there was a span of 15 bases. Germline CDR1 and CDR2: MNHEY and SVGAGI. CDR3 sequence: CASRWRTASTGELFF. The CDR3 nucleotides read TGTGCCAGCAGATGGCGGACAGCATCCACCGGGGAGCTGTTTTTT.